The clone carrying this T cell receptor beta chain came up many times. What it recognizes is unknown. RNA transcripts provided the source from which TCR beta CDR3 regions were amplified. RT-PCR in the first round (using the HTBI primer set) targeted the TCR CDR3. MiXCR, applied by TCRdb to the multiplex PCR reads, yields one record per CDR3 protein. This sample carries 350,000 to 400,000 distinct CDR3 sequences, 19% of them seen once, and the ten largest clones take around 3.6%. Looked up from germline, CDR1 is SGHVS and CDR2 is FQNEAQ. The CDR3 spans 15 residues. V lost 4 bases and J lost 7, with 17 bases in between. This sample stems from a study of T cells in Graves' hyperthyroidism and ophthalmopathy. Study outcomes and limitations: Ophthalmopathy, as predicted by the model, came a median roughly 6.8 months after the prediction.

Calling Graves' hyperthyroidism stable meant ophthalmopathy did not progress within 18 months. Patients aged 18 to 65 had newly diagnosed hyperthyroidism of under 2 months' duration. What was sequenced was blood. This sequence was found in a woman between 18 and 29 years old with Graves' hyperthyroidism. The chain is built from TRBV7-8 and TRBJ1-5; D ambiguous. CDR3 coding DNA: TGTGCCAGCAGCTCCGGGCAGCCCCGGGAACAGCCCCAGCATTTT. Its protein is CASSSGQPREQPQHF.